These 26 T cell receptor beta chains share one sample of origin, sequenced in a study of OX40 agonist ivuxolimab in advanced cancers. Profiling relied on immunoSEQ multiplex PCR, and the TCRdb table lists in-frame clones only, not all of them. The table lists more than 45,000 clones, 82% of them singletons. The sequenced sample was CD4+ or CD8+ T cells sorted from blood, obtained in a trial of the OX40 agonist ivuxolimab. The origin of the receptors is an adult with an advanced solid tumor such as melanoma, head and neck, liver or kidney cancer.

The chain is built from TRBV5-1 and TRBJ1-5, with 7 nucleotides matching TRBD1. Germline V gene data show CDR1 as SGHRS and CDR2 as YFSETQ. V dropped 0 bases and J dropped 4; count of bases not matched to a gene: 1. The CDR3 length is 14 residues. This chain's CDR3 is CASSLGDRNQPQHF. The CDR3 DNA reads as TGCGCCAGCAGCTTGGGGGACAGAAATCAGCCCCAGCATTTT.

The rearrangement uses TRBV27 and TRBJ1-5, with 12 positions matching TRBD1. Germline CDR1 MNHEY, CDR2 SMNVEV (reference sequence). J was trimmed by 5 bases and V by 2 bases; bases with no gene match: 1. The CDR3 covers 15 residues. The CDR3 sequence is CASSLGDRGHQPQHF. For the CDR3, the DNA is TGTGCCAGCAGTTTAGGGGACAGGGGGCATCAGCCCCAGCATTTT.

The chain couples TRBV6-5 to TRBJ1-5, with 7 bases matching TRBD1. Germline V gene data show CDR1 as MNHEY and CDR2 as SVGAGI. Germline trimming cut 6 bases from V and 0 bases from J; bases unmatched to any gene: 2. This CDR3 has 14 amino acids. CDR3 region: CASRDRHSNQPQHF. The CDR3 DNA follows: TGTGCCAGCAGGGACAGGCATAGCAATCAGCCCCAGCATTTT.

This sequence joins TRBV7-2 and TRBJ2-3, with TRBD2 matching over 8 bases. The CDR3 covers 18 residues. The germline V gene has CDR1 SGHTA and CDR2 FQGNSA. Trimming removed 0 bases from V and 3 bases from J; junction bases left unmatched: 11. The CDR3 loop reads CASSLAPGQRGLTDTQYF. CDR3 nucleotide sequence: TGTGCCAGCAGCTTAGCTCCGGGGCAGCGGGGGCTAACAGATACGCAGTATTTT.

This clone was seen just once. The chain combines TRBV7-3 with TRBJ1-6; no definite D call. The V gene lost 5 bases and the J gene lost 17 bases, with 19 bases spanning the gap. Germline V gene sequence: CDR1 SGHTA, CDR2 FQGTGA. The CDR3 runs to 13 residues. CDR3 nucleotides: TGTGCCAGCAGCGAAGACCGGGATAACCACATCCACTTT. Amino acids: CASSEDRDNHIHF.

V gene TRBV5-4 combines with J gene TRBJ2-2; 9 bases match TRBD1. This CDR3 spans 16 amino acids. Looked up from germline, CDR1 is SGHNT and CDR2 is YYREEE (reference sequence). Losses at the gene ends were 4 bases for V and 0 bases for J; bases not matched to a gene: 4. The CDR3 spells CASSRYRGPNTGELFF. CDR3 coding DNA: TGTGCCAGCAGCCGGTACAGGGGGCCGAACACCGGGGAGCTGTTTTTT.

The chain links TRBV28 to TRBJ1-1; D gene ambiguous. The CDR3 loop spans 13 amino acids. Trimming left V 3 bases short and J 0 bases short, with 5 bases between. The germline CDR1 and CDR2 sequences are MDHEN and SYDVKM. In DNA form, the CDR3 reads TGTGCCAGCAGTTTGTCACTGAACACTGAAGCTTTCTTT. Protein sequence: CASSLSLNTEAFF.

In nucleotides, the CDR3 is TGTGCCAGAGGACTAGCGAGCACAGATACGCAGTATTTT. It specifies CARGLASTDTQYF. The chain is built from TRBV2 and TRBJ2-3, with 9 nucleotides matching TRBD2. The V and J ends lost 9 bases and 0 bases, in that order; junction bases with no gene match: 1. This CDR3 is 13 amino acids long. In germline, CDR1 is SNHLY, CDR2 FYNNEI.

This chain uses TRBV6-5 with TRBJ1-2; D remains unclear. This CDR3 is built from 14 residues. V lost 0 bases and J 4 bases, leaving 9 bases between the germline ends. Germline V gene lookup returns CDR1 MNHEY and CDR2 SVGAGI. CDR3: CASSYSTGGYGYTF. For the CDR3, the DNA is TGTGCCAGCAGTTACTCGACGGGTGGCTATGGCTACACCTTC.

This clone was found a few times. The V and J genes are TRBV2 and TRBJ2-7, with a weak D call TRBD2 (6 bases). The V end was cut by 8 bases, the J end by 3 bases, with 14 bases between. This CDR3 is 13 amino acids long. Germline-derived CDR1 and CDR2 are SNHLY and FYNNEI. CDR3 region: CASSRDSGYEQYF. The CDR3, as DNA: TGTGCCAGCTCCCGGGACTCCGGCTACGAGCAGTACTTC.

This rearrangement joins TRBV4-1 to TRBJ1-6, with D possibly being TRBD1 (5 bases). The V end was cut by 0 bases, the J end by 10 bases, with 13 bases between. Per germline, CDR1 MGHRA and CDR2 YSYEKL. This CDR3 has 15 amino acids. The CDR3 loop is CASSQEMGRGSPLHF. The CDR3 region has the DNA TGCGCCAGCAGCCAAGAGATGGGGCGCGGATCACCCCTCCACTTT.

Here the CDR3 reads CASRPGLLRTGELFF. The CDR3 bases are TGTGCCAGCAGGCCGGGACTCCTCAGGACCGGGGAGCTGTTTTTT. The genes are TRBV6-5 and TRBJ2-2, with D perhaps TRBD2 (6 bases). The CDR3 totals 15 residues. V lost 6 bases and J 5 bases, leaving 16 bases between the germline ends. Germline V gene lookup returns CDR1 MNHEY and CDR2 SVGAGI.

This chain uses TRBV11-2 with TRBJ2-6, with D possibly TRBD2 on 6 matching bases. CDR3 length equals 19 residues. CDR1 and CDR2 (germline): SGHAT, FQNNGV. V lost 6 bases to trimming and J lost 0 bases, with 21 bases between them. The DNA of the CDR3 is TGTGCCAGCAGGCGCCGGGACTTCAAGGACCCCTCTGGGGCCAACGTCCTGACTTTC. It yields the protein CASRRRDFKDPSGANVLTF. The entire variable domain, with the rest obtained from reference TRBV11-2 and TRBJ2-6, is as follows: EAGVAQSPRYKIIEKRQSVAFWCNPISGHATLYWYQQILGQGPKLLIQFQNNGVVDDSQLPKDRFSAERLKGVDSTLKIQPAKLEDSAVYLCASRRRDFKDPSGANVLTFGAGSRLTVL.

The chain combines TRBV7-9 with TRBJ1-4; TRBD1 matches at 7 bases. Per the germline V gene, CDR1 is SEHNR and CDR2 is FQNEAQ (reference sequence). The CDR3 is 16 residues long. V was clipped by 5 bases and J by 4 bases; unmatched bases: 10. CDR3 sequence reads: CASSPDWGQFNEKLFF. The CDR3 DNA reads TGTGCCAGCAGCCCCGATTGGGGACAGTTTAATGAAAAACTGTTTTTT. The whole variable domain, remainder taken from reference TRBV7-9 and TRBJ1-4, is DTGVSQNPRHKITKRGQNVTFRCDPISEHNRLYWYRQTLGQGPEFLTYFQNEAQLEKSRLLSDRFSAERPKGSFSTLEIQRTEQGDSAMYLCASSPDWGQFNEKLFFGSGTQLSVL.

This clone occurred once. The chain has TRBV4-2 and TRBJ1-6; unclear D gene. The CDR3 runs 18 residues. V shed 5 bases and J shed 2 bases, with 19 bases lying between them. Germline CDR1 and CDR2: LGHNA and YNFKEQ. The CDR3 here is CASSSDPGYPPYNSPLHF. The DNA for the CDR3 is TGTGCCAGCAGCTCCGATCCGGGATACCCTCCCTATAATTCACCCCTCCACTTT.

This chain connects TRBV6-1 to TRBJ1-5, with unresolved D. The CDR3 consists of 13 residues. V was pared by 0 bases and J by 4 bases, with 4 bases between. Germline lookup yields CDR1 MNHNS and CDR2 SASEGT. The CDR3 region has the DNA TGTGCCAGCAGTGAAGCGAGGAATCAGCCCCAGCATTTT. Its protein is CASSEARNQPQHF.

This CDR3 reads CASTSRQGGRTEAFF. The CDR3 DNA is TGTGCCAGTACTAGCAGACAGGGCGGCAGGACTGAAGCTTTCTTT. The rearrangement links TRBV19 to TRBJ1-1; 7 nucleotides agree with TRBD1. The CDR3 totals 15 residues. V was pared by 7 bases and J by 5 bases, with 13 bases of the junction left unmatched. Germline CDR1 is LNHDA and CDR2 is SQIVND (reference sequence).

The chain carries TRBV9 and TRBJ2-5; 7 nucleotides line up with TRBD1. The length of the CDR3 is 14 residues. Germline V CDR1 and CDR2: SGDLS, YYNGEE. V trimming: 3 bases; J trimming: 2 bases; junction bases outside the gene matches: 4. The CDR3 DNA sequence: TGTGCCAGCAGCGCCGGGACAGCTCAAGAGACCCAGTACTTC. Encoded protein: CASSAGTAQETQYF.

In regard to this clone: Other DNA variants within this sample encode the same CDR3. V usage is TRBV18 and J usage is TRBJ1-5; tentative D call: TRBD1 (5 bases). Germline assignment: CDR1 KGHSH and CDR2 LQKENI. The germline V and J ends were trimmed by 4 bases and 4 bases, with 5 bases remaining between them. There are 12 residues in the CDR3. As DNA, the CDR3 is TGTGCCAGCTCACAGGGGAATCAGCCCCAGCATTTT. Translating it yields CASSQGNQPQHF. Full variable domain (rest looked up from reference TRBV18 and TRBJ1-5): NAGVMQNPRHLVRRRGQEARLRCSPMKGHSHVYWYRQLPEEGLKFMVYLQKENIIDESGMPKERFSAEFPKEGPSILRIQQVVRGDSAAYFCASSQGNQPQHFGDGTRLSIL.

The J gene is TRBJ1-2, the V gene TRBV27; unclear D gene. Germline assignment: CDR1 MNHEY and CDR2 SMNVEV (reference sequence). V was trimmed by 3 bases and J by 5 bases, leaving 10 bases between them. The CDR3 loop spans 13 amino acids. This CDR3 reads CASSLAASYGYTF. Here the CDR3 DNA reads TGTGCCAGCAGTTTGGCAGCGAGTTATGGCTACACCTTC.

V gene TRBV1 combines with J gene TRBJ1-2; the table's D gene call, TRBD1, was not cross checked with the DNA. TRBV1 is annotated as a pseudogene. The length of the CDR3 is 16 residues. The CDR3, as DNA: TGCACCAGCAGCCAAGATCTCCCAGGGGCAGGCTATGGCTACACCTTC. This translates into CTSSQDLPGAGYGYTF.

The chain employs TRBV19 and TRBJ2-7, with 7 bases that match TRBD1. Per the germline V gene, CDR1 is LNHDA and CDR2 is SQIVND (reference sequence). The CDR3 runs 14 residues. The V gene end was trimmed by 0 bases and the J gene end by 6 bases; junction bases not matched to a gene: 5. As DNA, the CDR3 is TGTGCCAGTAGTATAGATCACAGGGGCGTCGAGCAGTACTTC. This sequence encodes CASSIDHRGVEQYF.

This sequence joins TRBV6-6 and TRBJ2-7; TRBD2 aligns across 7 bases. The CDR3 covers 14 residues. Germline CDR1 is MNHNY and CDR2 is SVGAGI (reference sequence). V trimming: 7 bases; J trimming: 5 bases; junction bases outside the gene matches: 11. For the CDR3, the DNA is TGTGCCAGCACCCTGACTAGCACGGAGGACGAGCAGTACTTC. Its translation is CASTLTSTEDEQYF.

This chain connects TRBV5-4 to TRBJ2-1; TRBD2 matches 8 bases. With V trimmed by 0 bases and J by 4 bases, 3 bases remained unmatched. Germline-derived CDR1 and CDR2 are SGHNT and YYREEE (reference sequence). The CDR3 loop spans 15 amino acids. In DNA, the CDR3 is TGTGCCAGCAGCTTGGGGCGGGGGGCATACAATGAGCAGTTCTTC. This codes for CASSLGRGAYNEQFF.

The count of this clone is one. The chain combines TRBV5-6 with TRBJ2-5; 9 bases line up with TRBD1. Germline V lookup: CDR1 SGHDT, CDR2 YYEEEE. V lost 4 bases, J lost 5 bases, and 9 bases stayed unmatched. CDR3 length: 15 residues. CDR3 region: CASSEDRGQWETQYF. The CDR3 coding sequence is TGTGCCAGCAGCGAGGACAGGGGACAGTGGGAGACCCAGTACTTC.

This clone was detected only once. This chain connects TRBV4-2 to TRBJ2-5; 11 bases line up with TRBD2. Trimming cost V 7 bases and J 3 bases; bases outside gene matches: 7. Per the germline V gene, CDR1 is LGHNA and CDR2 is YNFKEQ. This CDR3 is built from 15 residues. CDR3 region: CASNQGGLAEETQYF. The CDR3 DNA follows: TGTGCCAGCAACCAGGGGGGACTAGCGGAAGAGACCCAGTACTTC.